This TCR beta chain comes out of a study of patients and donors after allogeneic stem cell transplantation. TCRdb re-analysed the RT-PCR reads in MiXCR, keeping a single row per CDR3 protein. The profile shows roughly 940,000 distinct CDR3 sequences, about a sixth of them singletons. This CDR3 contains 18 residues. Germline CDR1 SNHLY, CDR2 FYNNEI. V lost 2 bases and J lost 5, with 22 bases in between. Sequencing was carried out using blood, either unsorted or a sorted T cell fraction (not recorded which). This clonotype originated in a human donor who was either an allogeneic HSCT recipient or a stem cell or donor lymphocyte infusion donor (not recorded which). It is not recorded whose cells these are; they may come from a transplant donor. The chain combines TRBV2 with TRBJ2-1; a weak D match, TRBD2 (5 bases). CDR3 loop: CASSERSPLDYVNNEQFF. In DNA, the CDR3 is TGTGCCAGCAGTGAACGCTCTCCCCTCGACTACGTCAACAATGAGCAGTTCTTC.